This entry features one T cell receptor beta chain sequence. J gave up 3 bases and V 5 bases, and 9 bases lay outside the gene matches. Per the germline V gene, CDR1 is SGHDT and CDR2 is YYEEEE. The CDR3 totals 15 residues. Under the authors' procedure: Estimation of nucleated cell counts relied on the amplification of reference gene primers. Sequencing was performed with immunoSEQ multiplex PCR; in TCRdb, only in-frame clones are kept and a portion is missing. The DNA was the basis for D and trimming; V, J and clone size are from that table. The profile shows about 130,000 clones, more than 70% of them singletons. The data originate from a study of blood T cell repertoires in COVID-19.

This receptor was identified in a man aged 70-80 years with acute or convalescent COVID-19. Specimen: peripheral blood. The chain is built from TRBV5-6 and TRBJ1-1; TRBD1 agrees at 8 bases. The DNA of the CDR3 is TGTGCCAGCAGTGAAGGGACAGGACAGTACACTGAAGCTTTCTTT. Translated: CASSEGTGQYTEAFF.